This entry concerns a single T cell receptor beta chain. Its matching antigen is unknown. Given the absence of the conserved phenylalanine or tryptophan at the CDR3 end, a read error is likely. Disease duration under 2 months; hyperthyroidism patients were aged 18 to 65. The CDR3 is made up of 15 amino acids. V dropped 0 bases and J dropped 4 bases, with 12 bases sitting between them. Per germline, CDR1 LNHDA and CDR2 SQIVND (reference sequence). RNA transcripts served as the template for amplifying TCR beta CDR3 regions. First-round RT-PCR targeting the TCR CDR3 was performed with the HTBI primer set. TCRdb independently ran MiXCR on the multiplex PCR reads; one entry per CDR3 protein. The profile covers hundreds of thousands of distinct CDR3 sequences, with around 38% appearing a single time and roughly 8.3% taken by the ten largest. These data originate in a study of T cells in Graves' hyperthyroidism and ophthalmopathy.

The study's findings and limits: Using 13 V-J features, a model discriminated ophthalmopathy from stable hyperthyroidism. The blood repertoire included most of the expanded thyroid clonotypes above 0.001.

The sequencing input was blood. The TCR sequence derives from a man aged 18 to 29 with Graves' hyperthyroidism. The chain couples TRBV19 to TRBJ1-1; D is ambiguous. The CDR3 nucleotides are TGTGCCAGTAGTATAGACCCCTGGACTACCACTGAAGCTTTCCTT. This gives the protein CASSIDPWTTTEAFL.